Reported below is one T cell receptor (beta chain). Its target is not known. TCR beta cDNA was generated via 5'RACE template switching incorporating UMIs. Following a re-call of the 5' RACE reads, TCRdb has one entry per CDR3 protein and lacks DNA. Reported are 500,000 to 700,000 distinct CDR3 sequences; the ten largest clones contain approximately 3.5%. This sample was taken from a study of T cells expressing NK-cell markers. Study summary: The authors derived TCR beta repertoires from sorted CD3+CD56+NKG2C+, CD3+CD56+NKG2C- and CD3+CD56-NKG2C+ T cells. Overall study findings and caveats: Several donors likewise had their CD3+CD56-NKG2C+ fraction led by these clonotypes. In a group of about 6 donors, dominant NKG2C+ clonotypes represented 1.0-7.0% of CD8+ T cells.

The CDR3 sequence is 19 residues long. Germline loops: CDR1 ENHRY, CDR2 SYGVKD. The V and J genes are TRBV10-3 and TRBJ2-5; no DNA is available, so the TRBD2 call from TCRdb remains unchecked. The sample taken for sequencing was blood T cells: a sorted CD56 or NKG2C T cell subset, CD4+ or CD8+ T cells, or bulk PBMC T cells (not recorded which). The TCR comes from a man aged 18 to 30 in good health. CDR3 in amino acids: CAISESSTSGRGGQETQYF.